This TCR beta chain appears in the sequencing data of a study of blood T cell repertoires in COVID-19. On the study more broadly: The United States, Italy and Spain supplied acute and convalescent COVID-19 samples. T cells, B-cell-depleted T cells, or PBMCs supplied cDNA or gDNA.

Germline V gene sequence: CDR1 ENHRY, CDR2 SYGVKD. The CDR3 totals 13 residues. V shed 6 bases and J shed 2 bases, with 10 bases lying between them. Source study methods: Using reference gene primer amplification, nucleated cell counts were estimated. Measured with immunoSEQ multiplex PCR; TCRdb has only the in-frame clones, and not every one. The DNA gave D and trimming, while V, J and clone size come from that table. The data hold fewer than 95,000 clones, with approximately 79% observed a single time. V gene TRBV10-3 combines with J gene TRBJ2-5; D is perhaps TRBD2 (5 bases). This receptor was obtained from a man between 65 and 85 years old with COVID-19, enrolled during active disease. Sequencing was carried out using peripheral blood. CDR3 loop: CAISAGVQETQYF. In DNA form, the CDR3 reads TGTGCCATCAGCGCGGGCGTACAAGAGACCCAGTACTTC.